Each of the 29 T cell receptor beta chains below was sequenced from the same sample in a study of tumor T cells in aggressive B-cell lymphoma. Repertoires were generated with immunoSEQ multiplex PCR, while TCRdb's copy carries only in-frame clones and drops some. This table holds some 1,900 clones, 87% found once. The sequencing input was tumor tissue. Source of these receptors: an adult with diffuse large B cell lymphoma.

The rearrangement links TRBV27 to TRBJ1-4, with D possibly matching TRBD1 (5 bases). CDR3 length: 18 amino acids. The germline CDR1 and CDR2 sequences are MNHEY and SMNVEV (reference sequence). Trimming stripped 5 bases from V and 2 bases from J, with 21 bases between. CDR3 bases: TGTGCCAGCAGTCGCTCGGTTTTGGGGACTCGGACTAATGAAAAACTGTTTTTT. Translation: CASSRSVLGTRTNEKLFF.

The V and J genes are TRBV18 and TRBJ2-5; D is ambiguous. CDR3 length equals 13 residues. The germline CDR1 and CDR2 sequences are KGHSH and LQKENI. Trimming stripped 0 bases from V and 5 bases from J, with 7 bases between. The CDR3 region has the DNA TGTGCCAGCTCACCACCGAGCTATGAGACCCAGTACTTC. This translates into CASSPPSYETQYF.

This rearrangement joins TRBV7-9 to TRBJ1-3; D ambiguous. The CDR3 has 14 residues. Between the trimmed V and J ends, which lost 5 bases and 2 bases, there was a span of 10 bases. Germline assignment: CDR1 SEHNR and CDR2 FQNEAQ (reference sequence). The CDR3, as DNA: TGTGCCAGCAGCCCGGGGATTCCTGGAAACACCATATATTTT. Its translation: CASSPGIPGNTIYF.

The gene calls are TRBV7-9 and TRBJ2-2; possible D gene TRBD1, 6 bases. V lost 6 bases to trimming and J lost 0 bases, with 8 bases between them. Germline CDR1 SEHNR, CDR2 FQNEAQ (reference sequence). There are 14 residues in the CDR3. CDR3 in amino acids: CASRQGPNTGELFF. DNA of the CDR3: TGTGCCAGCAGACAGGGACCGAACACCGGGGAGCTGTTTTTT.

This CDR3 is CASSPGTGGEETQYF. The DNA for the CDR3 is TGCGCCAGCAGCCCCGGGACAGGGGGGGAAGAGACCCAGTACTTC. The chain recombines TRBV10-1 with TRBJ2-5, with 11 bases identical to TRBD1. Trimming cost V 6 bases and J 3 bases; bases outside gene matches: 6. The CDR3 has 15 residues. Germline lookup yields CDR1 WNHNN and CDR2 SYGVQD (reference sequence).

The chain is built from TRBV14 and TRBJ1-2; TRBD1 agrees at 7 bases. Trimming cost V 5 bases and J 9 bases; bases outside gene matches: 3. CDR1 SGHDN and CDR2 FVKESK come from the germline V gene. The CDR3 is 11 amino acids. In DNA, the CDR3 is TGTGCCAGCAGCTTCAGGGGGAGCTACACCTTC. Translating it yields CASSFRGSYTF.

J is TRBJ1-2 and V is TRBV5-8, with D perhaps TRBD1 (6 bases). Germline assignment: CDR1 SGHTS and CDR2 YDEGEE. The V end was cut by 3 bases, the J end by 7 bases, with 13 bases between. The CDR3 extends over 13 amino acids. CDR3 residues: CASSSGQKRGYTF. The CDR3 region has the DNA TGTGCCAGCAGCTCGGGACAAAAACGTGGCTACACCTTC.

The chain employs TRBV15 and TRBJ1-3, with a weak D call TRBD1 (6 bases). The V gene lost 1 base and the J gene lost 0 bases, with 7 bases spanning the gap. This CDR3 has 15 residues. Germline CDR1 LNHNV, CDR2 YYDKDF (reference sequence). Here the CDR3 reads CATSRVGGSGNTIYF. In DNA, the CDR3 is TGTGCCACCAGCAGAGTAGGGGGCTCTGGAAACACCATATATTTT.

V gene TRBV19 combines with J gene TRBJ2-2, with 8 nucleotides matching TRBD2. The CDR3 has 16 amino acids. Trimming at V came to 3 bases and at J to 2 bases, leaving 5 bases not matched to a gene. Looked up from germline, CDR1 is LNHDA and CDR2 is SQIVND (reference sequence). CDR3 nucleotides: TGTGCCAGTAGTATGGAGCGGGGGAGTAACACCGGGGAGCTGTTTTTT. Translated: CASSMERGSNTGELFF.

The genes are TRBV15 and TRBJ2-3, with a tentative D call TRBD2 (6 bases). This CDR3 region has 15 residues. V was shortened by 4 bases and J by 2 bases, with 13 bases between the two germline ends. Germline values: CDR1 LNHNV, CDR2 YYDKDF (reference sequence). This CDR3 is CATSTLSGLTDTQYF. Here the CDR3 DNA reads TGTGCCACCAGCACCCTTAGCGGACTCACAGATACGCAGTATTTT.

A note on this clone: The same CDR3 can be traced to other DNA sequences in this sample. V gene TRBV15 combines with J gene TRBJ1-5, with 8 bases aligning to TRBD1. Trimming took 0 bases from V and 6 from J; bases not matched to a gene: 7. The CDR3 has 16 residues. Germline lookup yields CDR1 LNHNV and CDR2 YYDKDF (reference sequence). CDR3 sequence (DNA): TGTGCCACCAGCAGAGATCAGGGGGCCTCCAGTCAGCCCCAGCATTTT. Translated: CATSRDQGASSQPQHF.

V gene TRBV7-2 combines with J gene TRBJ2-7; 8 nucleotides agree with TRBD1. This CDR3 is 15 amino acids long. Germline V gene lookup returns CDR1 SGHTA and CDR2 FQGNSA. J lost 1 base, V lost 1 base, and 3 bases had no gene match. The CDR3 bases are TGTGCCAGCAGCTTAGGGGACAGGAGATCCTACGAGCAGTACTTC. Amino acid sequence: CASSLGDRRSYEQYF. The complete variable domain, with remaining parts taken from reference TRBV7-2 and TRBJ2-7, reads GAGVSQSPSNKVTEKGKDVELRCDPISGHTALYWYRQSLGQGLEFLIYFQGNSAPDKSGLPSDRFSAERTGGSVSTLTIQRTQQEDSAVYLCASSLGDRRSYEQYFGPGTRLTVT.

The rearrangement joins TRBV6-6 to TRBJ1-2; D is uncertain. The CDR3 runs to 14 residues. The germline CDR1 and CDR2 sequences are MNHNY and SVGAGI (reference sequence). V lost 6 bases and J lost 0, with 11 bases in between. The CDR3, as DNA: TGTGCCAGCAGCCCGGACGGGACTAACTATGGCTACACCTTC. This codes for CASSPDGTNYGYTF.

The CDR3 DNA is TGTGCCTGGAGCGGGAGCTACGAGCAGTACTTC. This gives the protein CAWSGSYEQYF. The chain recombines TRBV30 with TRBJ2-7; the D gene is possibly TRBD2 (6 bases). The CDR3 consists of 11 residues. CDR1 and CDR2 (germline): GTSNPN, SVGIG (reference sequence). The V gene lost 3 bases and the J gene lost 3 bases, with 6 bases spanning the gap.

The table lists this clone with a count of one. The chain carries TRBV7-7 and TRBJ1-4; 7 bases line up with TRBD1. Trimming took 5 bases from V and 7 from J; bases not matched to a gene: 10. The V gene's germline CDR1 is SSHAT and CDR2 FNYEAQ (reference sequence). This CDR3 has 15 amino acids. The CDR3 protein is CASSENRGPSEKLFF. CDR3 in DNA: TGTGCCAGCAGCGAAAACAGGGGACCGAGTGAAAAACTGTTTTTT.

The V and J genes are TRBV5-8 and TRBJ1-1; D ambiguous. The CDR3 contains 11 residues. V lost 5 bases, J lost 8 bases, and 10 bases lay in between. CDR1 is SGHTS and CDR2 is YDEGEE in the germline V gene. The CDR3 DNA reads TGTGCCAGCAGAAGCGCTGTGGAAGCTTTCTTT. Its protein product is CASRSAVEAFF. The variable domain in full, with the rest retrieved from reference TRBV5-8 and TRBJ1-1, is EAGVTQSPTHLIKTRGQQATLRCSPISGHTSVYWYQQALGLGLQFLLWYDEGEERNRGNFPPRFSGRQFPNYSSELNVNALELEDSALYLCASRSAVEAFFGQGTRLTVV.

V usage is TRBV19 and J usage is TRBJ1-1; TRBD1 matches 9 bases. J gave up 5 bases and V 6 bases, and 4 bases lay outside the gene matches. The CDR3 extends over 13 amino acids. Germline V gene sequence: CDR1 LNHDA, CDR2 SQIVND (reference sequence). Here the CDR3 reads CASRDRGLTEAFF. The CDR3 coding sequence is TGTGCCAGTAGGGACAGGGGTTTGACTGAAGCTTTCTTT.

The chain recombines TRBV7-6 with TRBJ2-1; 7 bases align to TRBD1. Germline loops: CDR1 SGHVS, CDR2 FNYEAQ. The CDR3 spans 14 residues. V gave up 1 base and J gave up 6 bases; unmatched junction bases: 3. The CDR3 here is CASSLDPGGNEQFF. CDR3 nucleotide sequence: TGTGCCAGCAGCTTAGATCCAGGGGGCAATGAGCAGTTCTTC. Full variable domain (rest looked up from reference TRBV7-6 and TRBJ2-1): GAGVSQSPRYKVTKRGQDVALRCDPISGHVSLYWYRQALGQGPEFLTYFNYEAQQDKSGLPNDRFSAERPEGSISTLTIQRTEQRDSAMYRCASSLDPGGNEQFFGPGTRLTVL.

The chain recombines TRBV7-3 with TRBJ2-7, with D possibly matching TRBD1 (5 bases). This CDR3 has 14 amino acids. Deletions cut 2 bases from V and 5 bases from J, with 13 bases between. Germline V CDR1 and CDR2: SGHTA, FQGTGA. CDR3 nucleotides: TGTGCCAGCAGCTTAGAAGCAGGGTTACACGAGCAGTACTTC. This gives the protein CASSLEAGLHEQYF.

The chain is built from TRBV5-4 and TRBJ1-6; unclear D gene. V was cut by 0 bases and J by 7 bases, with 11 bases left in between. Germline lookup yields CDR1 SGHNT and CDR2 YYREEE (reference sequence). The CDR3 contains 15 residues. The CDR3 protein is CASSLAGWINSPLHF. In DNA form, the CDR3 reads TGTGCCAGCAGCTTGGCCGGGTGGATCAATTCACCCCTCCACTTT.

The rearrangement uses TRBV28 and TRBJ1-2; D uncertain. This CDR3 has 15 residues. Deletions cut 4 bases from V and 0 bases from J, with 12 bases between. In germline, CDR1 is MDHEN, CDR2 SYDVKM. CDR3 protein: CASSSYSDPNYGYTF. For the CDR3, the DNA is TGTGCCAGCAGTTCCTACAGTGACCCTAACTATGGCTACACCTTC.

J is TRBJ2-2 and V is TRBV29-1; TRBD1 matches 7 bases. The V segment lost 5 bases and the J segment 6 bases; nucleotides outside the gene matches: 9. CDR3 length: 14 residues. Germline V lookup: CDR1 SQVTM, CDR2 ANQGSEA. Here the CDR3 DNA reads TGCAGCGTTCCAGGACAGGTCACCCCCGGGGAGCTGTTTTTT. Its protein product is CSVPGQVTPGELFF.

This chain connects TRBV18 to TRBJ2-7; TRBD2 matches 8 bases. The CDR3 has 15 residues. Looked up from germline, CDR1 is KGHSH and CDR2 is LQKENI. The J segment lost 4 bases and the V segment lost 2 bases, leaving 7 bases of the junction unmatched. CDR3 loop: CASSPTAGVKYEQYF. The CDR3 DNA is TGTGCCAGCTCACCAACAGCGGGAGTTAAGTACGAGCAGTACTTC.

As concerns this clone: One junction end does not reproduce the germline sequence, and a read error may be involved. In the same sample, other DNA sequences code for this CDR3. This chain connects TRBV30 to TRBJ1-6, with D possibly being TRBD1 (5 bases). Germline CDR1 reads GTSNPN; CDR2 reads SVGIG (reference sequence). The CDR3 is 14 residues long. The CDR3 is CALAAGGDNSPLHF. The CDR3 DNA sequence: TGTGCCTTAGCGGCCGGGGGAGATAATTCCCCCCTCCACTTT.

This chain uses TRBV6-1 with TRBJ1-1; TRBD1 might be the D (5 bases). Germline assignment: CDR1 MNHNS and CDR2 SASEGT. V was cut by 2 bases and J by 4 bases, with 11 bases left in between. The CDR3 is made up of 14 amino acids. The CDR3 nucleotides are TGTGCCAGCAGTGAATTCCCAGGGCCCACTGAAGCTTTCTTT. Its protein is CASSEFPGPTEAFF.

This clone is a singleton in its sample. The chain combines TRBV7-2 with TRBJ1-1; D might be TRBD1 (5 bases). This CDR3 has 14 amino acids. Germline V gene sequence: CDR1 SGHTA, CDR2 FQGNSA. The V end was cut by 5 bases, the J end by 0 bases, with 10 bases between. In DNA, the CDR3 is TGTGCCAGCAGCATCCGACAGTTGAACACTGAAGCTTTCTTT. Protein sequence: CASSIRQLNTEAFF.

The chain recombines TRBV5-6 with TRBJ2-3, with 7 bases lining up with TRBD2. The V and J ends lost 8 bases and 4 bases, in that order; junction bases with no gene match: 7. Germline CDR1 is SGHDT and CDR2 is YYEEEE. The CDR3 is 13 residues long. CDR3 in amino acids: CASTRGVADTQYF. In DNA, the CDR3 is TGTGCCAGTACTCGGGGGGTGGCAGATACGCAGTATTTT.

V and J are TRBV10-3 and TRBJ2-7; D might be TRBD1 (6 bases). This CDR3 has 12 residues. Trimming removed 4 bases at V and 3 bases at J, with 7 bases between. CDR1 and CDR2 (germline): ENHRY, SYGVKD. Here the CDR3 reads CAISGTDYEQYF. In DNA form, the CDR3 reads TGTGCCATCAGTGGGACAGACTACGAGCAGTACTTC.

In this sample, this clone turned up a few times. The CDR3 DNA reads as TGTGCCAGCAGCTTCCTGACAGGGTGGAACACCGGGGAGCTGTTTTTT. Translating it yields CASSFLTGWNTGELFF. V and J are TRBV7-9 and TRBJ2-2; 7 bases fit TRBD1. The CDR3 has 16 amino acids. Germline-derived CDR1 and CDR2 are SEHNR and FQNEAQ (reference sequence). Losses at the gene ends were 3 bases for V and 1 base for J; bases not matched to a gene: 5.